What follows describes a single T cell receptor beta chain. The antigen remains undetermined. Sequencing was performed with immunoSEQ multiplex PCR; in TCRdb, only in-frame clones are kept and a portion is missing. The sample holds under 150,000 clones, approximately 94% seen once. The sample belongs to a study of graft-versus-host responses after intestinal transplantation. At the level of the study: Multivisceral, liver-intestinal, or isolated intestinal transplants were performed in recipients. Every one of the recipients received anti-thymocyte globulin induction and afterwards took tacrolimus and steroids for 3 to 4 years. The study's findings and limits: Circulating GvH clone levels at their peak were associated with HvG declines (early post-transplant). Recipient marrow contained GvH clones, some of which appeared first in ileum or blood.

Sample: unstimulated CD4+ T cells sorted from spleen or lymph node cells, taken before intestinal transplant. The sequence came from a human donor who received an intestinal transplant.

CDR3 sequence (DNA): TGTGCCAGCTCACCACAAAATGGAGAGACCCAGTACTTC. Translating it yields CASSPQNGETQYF. The chain has TRBV18 and TRBJ2-5, with unresolved D. The V end lost 1 base, the J end lost 4 bases, and 7 bases lay between the germline ends. This CDR3 is built from 13 residues. Germline values: CDR1 KGHSH, CDR2 LQKENI.